This T cell receptor beta chain is from a study of T cells expressing NK-cell markers. Study overall: Investigators obtained TCR beta repertoires from sorted CD3+CD56+NKG2C+, CD3+CD56+NKG2C- and CD3+CD56-NKG2C+ T cells. One of the eight sequenced donors was seronegative, whereas the other seven were HCMV-seropositive.

TCRdb re-called the 5' RACE reads; one entry per CDR3 protein, DNA not given. The sample totals around 140,000 distinct CDR3 sequences; its top ten clones hold less than 15%. This CDR3 region has 13 residues. CDR1 and CDR2 from the germline V gene are MNHNS and SASEGT. The sequence came from a man between 18 and 29 years old in good health. Sequenced sample: blood T cells: a sorted CD56 or NKG2C T cell subset, CD4+ or CD8+ T cells, or bulk PBMC T cells (not recorded which). This chain uses TRBV6-1 with TRBJ1-2; the TCRdb call, TRBD1, lacks DNA for checking. CDR3: CASGQAVREGYTF.